These 21 T cell receptor beta chains came from one sample sequenced in a study of blood T cell repertoires in COVID-19. This table comes from immunoSEQ multiplex PCR, and its TCRdb copy is limited to in-frame clones, with some not included. Counted here are 150,000 to 200,000 clones, 90% occurring once; the ten biggest clones make up about 0.66%. Sequencing was performed on peripheral blood. The source of these receptors is a man aged 50 or older with acute or convalescent COVID-19.

The chain uses TRBV6-5 and TRBJ2-1, with unresolved D. Trimming shortened V by 4 bases and J by 2 bases, and 6 bases separated the two germline ends. This CDR3 spans 13 amino acids. Germline CDR1 and CDR2: MNHEY and SVGAGI. CDR3 sequence: CASSSGAYNEQFF. The CDR3 DNA follows: TGTGCCAGCAGTTCGGGTGCCTACAATGAGCAGTTCTTC.

The chain combines TRBV2 with TRBJ2-6; 7 positions agree with TRBD1. V shed 7 bases, J shed 0 bases, and the junction held 6 bases outside the gene matches. The CDR3 is 16 residues long. Germline assignment: CDR1 SNHLY and CDR2 FYNNEI. The CDR3 DNA follows: TGTGCCAGCATTGGACAGGATCTCTCTGGGGCCAACGTCCTGACTTTC. It codes for CASIGQDLSGANVLTF. Full variable domain (remainder filled in from reference TRBV2 and TRBJ2-6): EPEVTQTPSHQVTQMGQEVILRCVPISNHLYFYWYRQILGQKVEFLVSFYNNEISEKSEIFDDQFSVERPDGSNFTLKIRSTKLEDSAMYFCASIGQDLSGANVLTFGAGSRLTVL.

This chain links TRBV5-6 with TRBJ2-3, with no clear D. Trimming took 3 bases from V and 6 from J, leaving 14 bases between them. CDR3 size: 14 residues. The germline V gene has CDR1 SGHDT and CDR2 YYEEEE. DNA of the CDR3: TGTGCCAGCAGCTCCGGCGGCAGTTCGGATACGCAGTATTTT. Protein sequence: CASSSGGSSDTQYF.

This chain connects TRBV28 to TRBJ1-5; TRBD1 matches at 7 bases. CDR3 length: 13 amino acids. CDR1 and CDR2 (germline): MDHEN, SYDVKM. Unmatched junction bases numbered 3, after V lost 5 bases and J lost 5 bases. The CDR3 reads CASSQGGYQPQHF. CDR3 bases: TGTGCCAGCAGTCAAGGGGGCTATCAGCCCCAGCATTTT.

The chain joins TRBV12-5 to TRBJ1-1; the D gene is possibly TRBD1 (6 bases). The CDR3 has 15 residues. The germline V gene has CDR1 LGHNT and CDR2 FRNRAP. V lost 2 bases to trimming and J lost 3 bases, with 13 bases between them. Here the CDR3 DNA reads TGTGCTAGTGGTTTGATAACCGGGACATACACTGAAGCTTTCTTT. Translation: CASGLITGTYTEAFF.

This clone has a single count. The gene calls are TRBV27 and TRBJ2-3; TRBD2 is a possible D gene (6 bases). With 8 bases removed from V and 6 bases from J, the gap between germline ends came to 21 bases. Germline CDR1 MNHEY, CDR2 SMNVEV (reference sequence). This CDR3 has 15 residues. In DNA form, the CDR3 reads TGTGCCAGCTCGTTTTGGCGGGGTCAAGGGGATACGCAGTATTTT. Translation: CASSFWRGQGDTQYF.

The gene calls are TRBV6-6 and TRBJ1-5; D gene unclear. Looked up from germline, CDR1 is MNHNY and CDR2 is SVGAGI (reference sequence). The CDR3 consists of 14 residues. V was trimmed by 2 bases and J by 4 bases, leaving 9 bases between them. The CDR3 nucleotides read TGTGCCAGCAGTTACCCCGGGTCTAATCAGCCCCAGCATTTT. This encodes CASSYPGSNQPQHF.

V and J are TRBV21-1 and TRBJ1-6; the table's D call, TRBD1, was not checked against the DNA. TRBV21-1 is classified as a pseudogene. The CDR3 runs to 16 residues. The CDR3 coding sequence is TGTGCCAGCAGCACCCTTGACAGTGAGTATAATTCACCCCTCCACTTT. Protein sequence: CASSTLDSEYNSPLHF.

The chain couples TRBV5-1 to TRBJ1-2, with 8 bases lining up with TRBD1. The V segment lost 4 bases and the J segment 8 bases; nucleotides outside the gene matches: 13. The length of the CDR3 is 15 residues. Per germline, CDR1 SGHRS and CDR2 YFSETQ. The CDR3 protein is CASSGWTGLNEGYTF. Written as DNA, the CDR3 is TGCGCCAGCAGCGGATGGACAGGGTTGAATGAGGGCTACACCTTC.

This chain joins TRBV28 and TRBJ2-7, with 11 bases aligning to TRBD2. This CDR3 comprises 19 residues. The V gene end was trimmed by 3 bases and the J gene end by 6 bases; junction bases not matched to a gene: 19. Germline CDR1 MDHEN, CDR2 SYDVKM. DNA of the CDR3: TGTGCCAGCAGTTTCCCTACTCCGGGACTAGCGGCCGCCGCCCGCGAGCAGTACTTC. Translated: CASSFPTPGLAAAAREQYF. Full variable domain (rest looked up from reference TRBV28 and TRBJ2-7): DVKVTQSSRYLVKRTGEKVFLECVQDMDHENMFWYRQDPGLGLRLIYFSYDVKMKEKGDIPEGYSVSREKKERFSLILESASTNQTSMYLCASSFPTPGLAAAAREQYFGPGTRLTVT.

V is TRBV4-2 and J is TRBJ2-5; the match to TRBD2 covers 11 bases. Germline assignment: CDR1 LGHNA and CDR2 YNFKEQ. There are 15 residues in the CDR3. J gave up 2 bases and V 4 bases, and 3 bases lay outside the gene matches. The CDR3 DNA reads as TGTGCCAGCAGCCGCGGGACTAGCGGACAAGAGACCCAGTACTTC. Its protein is CASSRGTSGQETQYF.

The rearrangement joins TRBV7-9 to TRBJ1-1; TRBD1 is a possible D gene (6 bases). Trimming cost V 2 bases and J 5 bases, with 18 bases left between them. The CDR3 runs 16 residues. Germline V lookup: CDR1 SEHNR, CDR2 FQNEAQ (reference sequence). CDR3 sequence reads: CASSLWGRRGWTEAFF. CDR3 sequence (DNA): TGTGCCAGCAGCTTATGGGGGAGAAGGGGGTGGACTGAAGCTTTCTTT.

The chain joins TRBV29-1 to TRBJ1-2; 7 bases map to TRBD1. V dropped 7 bases and J dropped 0; count of bases not matched to a gene: 8. Germline CDR1 and CDR2: SQVTM and ANQGSEA. There are 14 residues in the CDR3. DNA for the CDR3: TGCAGCGCGTTAGGGACAGAAGCTAACTATGGCTACACCTTC. Translating it yields CSALGTEANYGYTF. Full variable domain (outside the CDR3, taken from reference TRBV29-1 and TRBJ1-2): SAVISQKPSRDICQRGTSLTIQCQVDSQVTMMFWYRQQPGQSLTLIATANQGSEATYESGFVIDKFPISRPNLTFSTLTVSNMSPEDSSIYLCSALGTEANYGYTFGSGTRLTVV.

The V call is TRBV27, the J call TRBJ2-1; D might be TRBD2 (6 bases). This CDR3 contains 15 residues. With 3 bases removed from V and 1 base from J, the gap between germline ends came to 10 bases. The V gene's germline CDR1 is MNHEY and CDR2 SMNVEV (reference sequence). The CDR3 spells CASSFSLASYNEQFF. The CDR3 DNA reads as TGTGCCAGCAGTTTCAGCCTAGCGTCCTACAATGAGCAGTTCTTC.

The CDR3 loop is CAWSVRGGNSPLHF. The CDR3 nucleotides read TGTGCCTGGAGTGTACGGGGAGGGAATTCACCCCTCCACTTT. The chain joins TRBV30 to TRBJ1-6, with D unclear. Per the germline V gene, CDR1 is GTSNPN and CDR2 is SVGIG (reference sequence). The CDR3 covers 14 residues. V dropped 0 bases and J dropped 7 bases, with 10 bases sitting between them.

This chain links TRBV9 with TRBJ1-5; D ambiguous. From germline, CDR1 is SGDLS and CDR2 YYNGEE. CDR3 size: 14 residues. The ends were cut back, 4 bases at V and 5 bases at J, with 13 bases in the middle. The CDR3 reads CASSPAGVDQPQHF. The CDR3 DNA reads as TGTGCCAGCAGCCCCGCCGGGGTTGATCAGCCCCAGCATTTT.

The chain is built from TRBV5-1 and TRBJ2-3; TRBD2 aligns across 7 bases. The CDR3 loop spans 14 amino acids. V gave up 4 bases and J gave up 2 bases; unmatched junction bases: 4. Germline CDR1 is SGHRS and CDR2 is YFSETQ. The CDR3 is CASSPRDYTDTQYF. CDR3 nucleotide sequence: TGCGCCAGCAGCCCTAGGGACTACACAGATACGCAGTATTTT.

About this clone itself: This same CDR3 is encoded by further DNA sequences in the sample. J is TRBJ1-6 and V is TRBV2; D gene unclear. Looked up from germline, CDR1 is SNHLY and CDR2 is FYNNEI. Trimming took off 0 bases at V and 7 bases at J, with 7 bases between the two ends. CDR3 size: 14 residues. The CDR3 DNA is TGTGCCAGCAGTGAAGCGCGGCAGAATTCACCCCTCCACTTT. This sequence encodes CASSEARQNSPLHF. Full variable domain (missing parts from reference TRBV2 and TRBJ1-6): EPEVTQTPSHQVTQMGQEVILRCVPISNHLYFYWYRQILGQKVEFLVSFYNNEISEKSEIFDDQFSVERPDGSNFTLKIRSTKLEDSAMYFCASSEARQNSPLHFGNGTRLTVT.

The chain recombines TRBV9 with TRBJ2-5; 7 bases fit TRBD1. The CDR3 contains 16 residues. With V trimmed by 3 bases and J by 3 bases, 11 bases remained unmatched. Germline V gene sequence: CDR1 SGDLS, CDR2 YYNGEE. CDR3 coding DNA: TGTGCCAGCAGCGAAAACCCACAGGGGCAAAAAGAGACCCAGTACTTC. Translating it yields CASSENPQGQKETQYF.

This clone showed up just once. The chain employs TRBV10-3 and TRBJ1-3; D is ambiguous. This CDR3 comprises 13 residues. The germline gives CDR1 ENHRY, CDR2 SYGVKD. The V and J ends lost 4 bases and 4 bases respectively, with 8 bases between them. The CDR3 coding sequence is TGTGCCATCAGTGCCGGCAGGGGAAACACCATATATTTT. It is translated as CAISAGRGNTIYF.

V and J are TRBV2 and TRBJ1-5; maybe TRBD1 (5 bases). The ends were cut back, 4 bases at V and 7 bases at J, with 17 bases in the middle. The CDR3 loop spans 15 amino acids. In germline, CDR1 is SNHLY, CDR2 FYNNEI. The CDR3 DNA follows: TGTGCCAGCAGTGGTTCGACAGATTTTGGACAGCCCCAGCATTTT. Translation gives CASSGSTDFGQPQHF.